Shown below are 15 T cell receptor beta chains from a single sample sequenced in a study of response to subunit inactivated influenza vaccine. TCRdb re-called the RT-PCR reads with MiXCR, one entry per CDR3 protein. Of roughly 700,000 distinct CDR3 sequences in the sample, about 15% were seen once. This material consisted of PBMCs from blood, taken 14 to 15 days before vaccination. The receptors were gathered from a man aged 50-59 years who received an inactivated influenza vaccine.

This clonotype was seen many times. The V call is TRBV28, the J call TRBJ2-7; D not certain. The CDR3 sequence is 15 residues long. Trimming left V 9 bases short and J 11 bases short, with 29 bases between. CDR1 MDHEN and CDR2 SYDVKM come from the germline V gene. The DNA of the CDR3 is TGTGCCAGGAACTTGGGCGTAGTTAAGCTCCGAGTGGAGTACTTC. This gives the protein CARNLGVVKLRVEYF.

This sequence joins TRBV9 and TRBJ2-1; 9 bases align to TRBD1. The junction had 4 bases not matched to a gene; V was cut back by 1 base and J by 5 bases. This CDR3 region has 15 residues. CDR1 and CDR2 (germline): SGDLS, YYNGEE. As DNA, the CDR3 is TGTGCCAGCAGCGTAACGGGACAGGGTCACAATGAGCAGTTCTTC. Translated: CASSVTGQGHNEQFF.

This clonotype was counted a single time. The V call is TRBV20-1, the J call TRBJ2-5; possible D gene TRBD1, 6 bases. Looked up from germline, CDR1 is DFQATT and CDR2 is SNEGSKA (reference sequence). This CDR3 is built from 13 residues. V was shortened by 2 bases and J by 5 bases, with 12 bases between the two germline ends. This CDR3 is CSARTQGVETQYF. For the CDR3, the DNA is TGCAGTGCTAGAACACAGGGTGTGGAGACCCAGTACTTC.

This clonotype was counted only a few times. J is TRBJ2-3 and V is TRBV30, with a possible D match to TRBD1 (6 bases). This CDR3 has 14 amino acids. V lost 5 bases and J lost 0, with 12 bases in between. Germline V gene lookup returns CDR1 GTSNPN and CDR2 SVGIG (reference sequence). The CDR3 here is CAWARTASTDTQYF. The CDR3 DNA is TGTGCCTGGGCTCGGACAGCTAGCACAGATACGCAGTATTTT. The entire variable domain, with the rest obtained from reference TRBV30 and TRBJ2-3, is as follows: SQTIHQWPATLVQPVGSPLSLECTVEGTSNPNLYWYRQAAGRGLQLLFYSVGIGQISSEVPQNLSASRPQDRQFILSSKKLLLSDSGFYLCAWARTASTDTQYFGPGTRLTVL.

This clonotype was detected a few times. The V and J genes are TRBV5-1 and TRBJ2-3; the match to TRBD2 covers 10 bases. Germline CDR1 SGHRS, CDR2 YFSETQ. CDR3 length: 16 amino acids. With V trimmed by 4 bases and J by 5 bases, 10 bases remained unmatched. The CDR3 nucleotides read TGCGCCAGCAGCATGGGGCTAGCGGGAGCTCTAGATACGCAGTATTTT. Translating gives CASSMGLAGALDTQYF.

This clonotype appeared a single time. The chain is built from TRBV7-2 and TRBJ1-1; D is ambiguous. The V end lost 3 bases, the J end lost 0 bases, and 8 bases lay between the germline ends. The CDR3 contains 14 residues. Germline V gene sequence: CDR1 SGHTA, CDR2 FQGNSA. DNA of the CDR3: TGTGCCAGCAGCTTTCGGACGGTGAACACTGAAGCTTTCTTT. Translated, it gives CASSFRTVNTEAFF.

This clonotype was observed at least ten times. The chain uses TRBV28 and TRBJ2-7, with D unresolved. The CDR3 is made up of 13 amino acids. Looked up from germline, CDR1 is MDHEN and CDR2 is SYDVKM. The germline V and J ends were trimmed by 6 bases and 0 bases, with 9 bases remaining between them. The CDR3 bases are TGTGCCAGCAGCCCCGGTGACTCCTACGAGCAGTACTTC. Protein product: CASSPGDSYEQYF.

The chain has TRBV7-9 and TRBJ2-6; no clear D. V was shortened by 5 bases and J by 3 bases, with 8 bases between the two germline ends. There are 14 residues in the CDR3. Per the germline V gene, CDR1 is SEHNR and CDR2 is FQNEAQ (reference sequence). The CDR3 loop is CASSADFGANVLTF. CDR3 bases: TGTGCCAGCAGCGCCGACTTTGGGGCCAACGTCCTGACTTTC. The variable domain in full, with the rest retrieved from reference TRBV7-9 and TRBJ2-6, is DTGVSQNPRHKITKRGQNVTFRCDPISEHNRLYWYRQTLGQGPEFLTYFQNEAQLEKSRLLSDRFSAERPKGSFSTLEIQRTEQGDSAMYLCASSADFGANVLTFGAGSRLTVL.

This chain's CDR3 is CASSVGGQTDTQYF. The CDR3 DNA reads TGCGCCAGCAGCGTAGGGGGCCAGACAGATACGCAGTATTTT. The gene calls are TRBV4-1 and TRBJ2-3; 7 bases match TRBD1. J gave up 3 bases and V 5 bases, and 5 bases lay outside the gene matches. The CDR3 has 14 amino acids. The germline CDR1 and CDR2 sequences are MGHRA and YSYEKL.

In this sample, this clonotype turned up a few times. The chain couples TRBV6-6 to TRBJ2-1; 8 bases align to TRBD1. The germline V gene encodes CDR1 MNHNY and CDR2 SVGAGI (reference sequence). V was clipped by 7 bases and J by 6 bases; unmatched bases: 5. The length of the CDR3 is 13 residues. The CDR3 region has the DNA TGTGCCAGCACCAGGGGGCAGGTCAATGAGCAGTTCTTC. It codes for CASTRGQVNEQFF.

The table lists this clonotype with a few counts. The V and J genes are TRBV10-3 and TRBJ1-5, with D possibly being TRBD1 (5 bases). Looked up from germline, CDR1 is ENHRY and CDR2 is SYGVKD. CDR3 length equals 16 residues. V gave up 6 bases and J gave up 1 base, with 16 bases separating them. CDR3: CAISRDEVGSNQPQHF. The CDR3 bases are TGTGCCATCAGCAGGGACGAGGTTGGAAGCAATCAGCCCCAGCATTTT.

The CDR3 loop is CASSVNSNQPQHF. CDR3 in DNA: TGTGCCAGCAGTGTTAATAGCAATCAGCCCCAGCATTTT. The chain combines TRBV6-2 or TRBV6-3 with TRBJ1-5, with D hard to call. The germline V and J ends were trimmed by 5 bases and 0 bases, with 5 bases remaining between them. There are 13 residues in the CDR3. CDR1 and CDR2 (germline): MNHEY, SVGEGT.

This clonotype was detected a few times. The CDR3 loop is CSARGPTRYYEQYF. The CDR3 DNA is TGCAGTGCTAGAGGTCCTACCAGGTACTACGAGCAGTACTTC. The chain couples TRBV20-1 to TRBJ2-7; D ambiguous. The CDR3 has 14 residues. V shed 1 base and J shed 3 bases, with 13 bases lying between them. Germline-derived CDR1 and CDR2 are DFQATT and SNEGSKA (reference sequence).

A note on this clonotype: This may arise from a read error, as a much more abundant clone is one base away. The chain combines TRBV20-1 with TRBJ1-1; D is uncertain. V was clipped by 0 bases and J by 4 bases, with 3 bases between them. Germline CDR1 and CDR2: DFQATT and SNEGSKA (reference sequence). CDR3 length equals 11 residues. The CDR3 DNA follows: TGCAGTGCTAGAGAGCTCACTGAAGCTTTCTTT. It specifies CSARELTEAFF.

This clonotype has at least ten counts. V gene TRBV25-1 combines with J gene TRBJ2-1; TRBD2 aligns across 10 bases. From germline, CDR1 is MGHDK and CDR2 SYGVNS. The junction had 7 bases not matched to a gene; V was cut back by 3 bases and J by 14 bases. This CDR3 contains 13 residues. CDR3 sequence reads: CASSENTGTSEFF. CDR3 sequence (DNA): TGTGCCAGCAGTGAGAACACCGGGACTAGCGAGTTCTTC.